This T cell receptor beta chain was obtained from a study of blood T cell repertoires in COVID-19. Study details: Collection of acute and convalescent COVID-19 samples took place in the United States, Italy and Spain. Sample material is recorded as cDNA or gDNA derived from T cells, B-cell-depleted T cells, or PBMCs.

As processed by the authors: Counts of nucleated cells, estimated from reference gene primer amplification, were obtained. The repertoire was sequenced with immunoSEQ multiplex PCR; TCRdb's copy has only in-frame clones and lacks some. V, J and clone size were drawn from that table, and D and trimming were deduced from the DNA. The sample lists some 83,000 clones, roughly 80% occurring once. The CDR3 extends over 12 amino acids. V was pared by 7 bases and J by 5 bases, with 3 bases of the junction left unmatched. Germline CDR1 reads MNHEY; CDR2 reads SVGAGI. The source of this sequence is a man aged 50-60 years with acute or convalescent COVID-19. The chain carries TRBV6-5 and TRBJ1-1; TRBD1 aligns across 8 bases. Input material: peripheral blood. DNA of the CDR3: TGTGCCAGCAAACAGGGGGGAACTGAAGCTTTCTTT. Translating gives CASKQGGTEAFF.